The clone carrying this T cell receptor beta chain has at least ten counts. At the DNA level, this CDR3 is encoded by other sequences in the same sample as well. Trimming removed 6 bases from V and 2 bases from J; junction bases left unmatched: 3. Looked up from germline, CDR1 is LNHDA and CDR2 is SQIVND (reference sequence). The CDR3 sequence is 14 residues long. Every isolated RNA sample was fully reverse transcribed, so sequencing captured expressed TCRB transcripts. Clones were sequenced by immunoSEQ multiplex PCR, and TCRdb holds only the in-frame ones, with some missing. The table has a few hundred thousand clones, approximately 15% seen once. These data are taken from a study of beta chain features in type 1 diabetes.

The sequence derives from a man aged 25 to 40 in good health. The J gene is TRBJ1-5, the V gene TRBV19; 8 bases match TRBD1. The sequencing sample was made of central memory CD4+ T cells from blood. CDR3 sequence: CASSDRGGNQPQHF. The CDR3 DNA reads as TGTGCCAGTAGCGACAGGGGAGGCAATCAGCCCCAGCATTTT.